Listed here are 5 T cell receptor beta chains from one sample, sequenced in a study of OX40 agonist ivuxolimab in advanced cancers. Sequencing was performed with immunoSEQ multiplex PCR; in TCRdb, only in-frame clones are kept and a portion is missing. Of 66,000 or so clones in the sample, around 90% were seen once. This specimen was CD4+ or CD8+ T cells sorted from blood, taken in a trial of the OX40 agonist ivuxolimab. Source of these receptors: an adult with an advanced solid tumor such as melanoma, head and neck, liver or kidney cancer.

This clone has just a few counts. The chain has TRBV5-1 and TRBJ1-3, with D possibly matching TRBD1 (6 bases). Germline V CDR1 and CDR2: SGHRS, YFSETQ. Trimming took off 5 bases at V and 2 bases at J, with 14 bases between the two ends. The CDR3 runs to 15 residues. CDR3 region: CASRPADRTGNTIYF. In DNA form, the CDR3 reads TGCGCCAGCAGACCAGCCGACAGGACTGGAAACACCATATATTTT.

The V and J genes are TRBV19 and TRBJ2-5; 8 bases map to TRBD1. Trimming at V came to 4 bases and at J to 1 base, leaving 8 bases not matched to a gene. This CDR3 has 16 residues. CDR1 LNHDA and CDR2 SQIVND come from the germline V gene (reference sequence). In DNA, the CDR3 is TGTGCCAGTAGTACACAACAGGGGGGAGGCCAAGAGACCCAGTACTTC. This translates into CASSTQQGGGQETQYF.

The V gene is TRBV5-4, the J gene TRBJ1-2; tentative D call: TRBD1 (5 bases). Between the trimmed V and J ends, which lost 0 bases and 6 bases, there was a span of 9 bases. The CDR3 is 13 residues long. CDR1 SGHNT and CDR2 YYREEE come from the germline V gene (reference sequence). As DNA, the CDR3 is TGTGCCAGCAGCTTGGACAGGCGCGATGGCTACACCTTC. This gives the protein CASSLDRRDGYTF.

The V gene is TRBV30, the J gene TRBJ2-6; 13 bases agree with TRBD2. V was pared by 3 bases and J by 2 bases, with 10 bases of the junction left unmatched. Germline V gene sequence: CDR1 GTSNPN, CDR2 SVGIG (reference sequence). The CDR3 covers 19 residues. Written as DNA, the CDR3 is TGTGCCTGGAGGAGGGAACTAGCGGGAGGGCCGACTGGGGCCAACGTCCTGACTTTC. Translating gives CAWRRELAGGPTGANVLTF.

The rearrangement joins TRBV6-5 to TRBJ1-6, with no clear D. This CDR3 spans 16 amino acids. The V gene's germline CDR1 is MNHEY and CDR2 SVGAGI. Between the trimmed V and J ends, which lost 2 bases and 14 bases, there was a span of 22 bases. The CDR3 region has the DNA TGTGCCAGCAGTTACGAGTCGGGTGACAACTTCTACACCCTCCACTTT. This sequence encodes CASSYESGDNFYTLHF.